Presented here are 28 T cell receptor beta chains from one specimen sequenced in a study of early T cells in non-severe SARS-CoV-2 infection. One entry per CDR3 protein, called by TCRdb with MiXCR from the 5' RACE reads. The sample gives 70,000 or so distinct CDR3 sequences, more than 9% of which show up once; 3.5% to 5% is in the top ten. The sequenced sample was whole blood. These receptors were taken from an adult who was a healthcare worker with PCR-confirmed SARS-CoV-2 infection or an uninfected control (not recorded which).

The rearrangement links TRBV11-1 to TRBJ2-7; no reliable D call. The V and J ends lost 2 bases and 3 bases respectively, with 8 bases between them. Germline CDR1 and CDR2: SGHAT and FQDESV (reference sequence). This CDR3 is built from 13 residues. The CDR3 protein is CASSLLQNYEQYF. CDR3 nucleotides: TGTGCCAGCAGCTTACTCCAGAACTACGAGCAGTACTTC.

There are a few counts of this clonotype. The chain has TRBV3-1 and TRBJ1-5, with a weak D call TRBD1 (6 bases). Per germline, CDR1 LGHDT and CDR2 YNNKEL (reference sequence). With 0 bases removed from V and 5 bases from J, the gap between germline ends came to 11 bases. The CDR3 covers 15 residues. CDR3: CASSQDTGKYQPQHF. The CDR3 nucleotides are TGTGCCAGCAGCCAAGATACAGGGAAGTATCAGCCCCAGCATTTT.

The sample holds many counts of this clonotype. The chain employs TRBV18 and TRBJ2-3; no clear D. Germline CDR1 reads KGHSH; CDR2 reads LQKENI. Between the trimmed V and J ends, which lost 4 bases and 5 bases, there was a span of 13 bases. The CDR3 covers 14 residues. The CDR3 region is CASSREPLRDTQYF. The CDR3 DNA is TGTGCCAGCTCACGGGAACCGCTGCGAGATACGCAGTATTTT.

This clonotype was counted many times. V is TRBV4-2 and J is TRBJ2-7; the match to TRBD2 covers 8 bases. V was clipped by 4 bases and J by 5 bases; unmatched bases: 7. The CDR3 covers 14 residues. Germline-derived CDR1 and CDR2 are LGHNA and YNFKEQ. DNA for the CDR3: TGTGCCAGCAGCCTCAAGCGGGAGCAAAACGAGCAGTACTTC. Its protein product is CASSLKREQNEQYF.

This clonotype turned up a few times. The chain links TRBV28 to TRBJ2-1, with D possibly being TRBD2 (5 bases). The CDR3 is 13 residues long. CDR1 MDHEN and CDR2 SYDVKM come from the germline V gene. The ends were cut back, 6 bases at V and 2 bases at J, with 8 bases in the middle. DNA of the CDR3: TGTGCCAGCAGGGGAGACGCCTACAATGAGCAGTTCTTC. This gives the protein CASRGDAYNEQFF.

Only a few counts were recorded for this clonotype. The V gene is TRBV7-2, the J gene TRBJ2-1, with 9 positions matching TRBD1. With 4 bases clipped from V and 4 bases from J, the junction kept 2 bases outside the gene matches. Germline-derived CDR1 and CDR2 are SGHTA and FQGNSA. The CDR3 length is 14 residues. CDR3 amino acids: CASSSDRGYNEQFF. In DNA form, the CDR3 reads TGTGCCAGCAGCTCGGACAGGGGATACAATGAGCAGTTCTTC.

This clonotype was detected ten times or more. The chain joins TRBV12-5 to TRBJ1-1, with TRBD1 as a possible D gene (5 bases). Germline CDR1 LGHNT, CDR2 FRNRAP. V lost 7 bases to trimming and J lost 0 bases, with 12 bases between them. The CDR3 runs to 14 residues. CDR3 in amino acids: CASAGGGMNTEAFF. Written as DNA, the CDR3 is TGTGCTAGTGCCGGCGGGGGGATGAACACTGAAGCTTTCTTT.

This clonotype is judged medium-sized. J is TRBJ2-5 and V is TRBV28; 9 bases align to TRBD2. V lost 6 bases, J lost 7 bases, and 12 bases stayed unmatched. The CDR3 is made up of 15 amino acids. CDR1 MDHEN and CDR2 SYDVKM come from the germline V gene. The CDR3 loop is CASRPGVAGEVTQYF. In DNA form, the CDR3 reads TGTGCCAGCAGACCCGGAGTAGCGGGAGAGGTGACCCAGTACTTC.

This clonotype was seen only a few times. V and J are TRBV4-2 and TRBJ2-7; 11 bases align to TRBD1. Germline V lookup: CDR1 LGHNA, CDR2 YNFKEQ. The trim removed 3 bases at V and 6 bases at J, leaving 4 bases unmatched. The CDR3 extends over 14 amino acids. The CDR3 protein is CASSQGQGVSEQYF. The CDR3, as DNA: TGTGCCAGCAGCCAGGGACAGGGGGTAAGCGAGCAGTACTTC.

This clonotype appeared a few times. The chain joins TRBV6-5 to TRBJ2-7; D possibly uses TRBD1 or TRBD2 (5 bases each). Germline values: CDR1 MNHEY, CDR2 SVGAGI. Trimming removed 6 bases at V and 7 bases at J, with 19 bases between. This CDR3 contains 14 residues. The CDR3, as DNA: TGTGCCAGCAGGGGAATGGGACGGGCCCTTGAGCAGTACTTC. Translation gives CASRGMGRALEQYF.

The chain employs TRBV20-1 and TRBJ2-3; 7 bases are shared with TRBD1. The CDR3 covers 14 residues. Germline V gene sequence: CDR1 DFQATT, CDR2 SNEGSKA (reference sequence). V was pared by 2 bases and J by 2 bases, with 4 bases of the junction left unmatched. CDR3 coding DNA: TGCAGTGCTAGACGACAGGGATACACAGATACGCAGTATTTT. Translation gives CSARRQGYTDTQYF.

This clonotype was observed many times. The genes are TRBV4-1 and TRBJ1-1; D not certain. Between the trimmed V and J ends, which lost 4 bases and 3 bases, there was a span of 6 bases. The germline gives CDR1 MGHRA, CDR2 YSYEKL. There are 12 residues in the CDR3. CDR3 in amino acids: CASSPDHTEAFF. In DNA, the CDR3 is TGCGCCAGCAGCCCGGATCACACTGAAGCTTTCTTT.

The chain links TRBV28 to TRBJ2-5; D possibly corresponds to TRBD2 (6 bases). V was clipped by 6 bases and J by 2 bases, with 16 bases between them. The germline V gene has CDR1 MDHEN and CDR2 SYDVKM. This CDR3 spans 15 amino acids. CDR3 DNA sequence: TGTGCCAGCAGCGTTGGGACTGCTTTTCAAGAGACCCAGTACTTC. Amino acid sequence: CASSVGTAFQETQYF.

This clonotype was seen a few times. The chain links TRBV7-3 to TRBJ2-1, with 7 bases lining up with TRBD1. CDR1 is SGHTA and CDR2 is FQGTGA in the germline V gene. The CDR3 has 16 residues. Trimming cost V 4 bases and J 6 bases; bases outside gene matches: 12. CDR3 coding DNA: TGTGCCAGCAGCTCAAACAGGGGTGCTGTGGGCAATGAGCAGTTCTTC. Its protein is CASSSNRGAVGNEQFF.

This clonotype was detected only a few times. The V call is TRBV12-3 or TRBV12-4, the J call TRBJ1-1; D is unresolved. The CDR3 is 14 amino acids. The V and J ends lost 4 bases and 1 base respectively, with 10 bases between them. CDR3 sequence reads: CASSYPGENTEAFF. The CDR3 nucleotides are TGTGCCAGCAGTTATCCCGGGGAGAACACTGAAGCTTTCTTT.

The rearrangement links TRBV12-3 or TRBV12-4 to TRBJ2-3; the match to TRBD2 covers 13 bases. V lost 6 bases and J lost 0; bases outside the gene matches: 9. There are 18 residues in the CDR3. For the CDR3, the DNA is TGTGCCAGCAGCCTAGGACTAGCGGGAGCCCTTAGCACAGATACGCAGTATTTT. This translates into CASSLGLAGALSTDTQYF.

The gene calls are TRBV6-2 or TRBV6-3 and TRBJ2-7; D assignment may be TRBD1 or TRBD2 (5 bases each). Germline assignment: CDR1 MNHEY and CDR2 SVGEGT. Trimming stripped 2 bases from V and 2 bases from J, with 19 bases between. The CDR3 runs 17 residues. CDR3 nucleotide sequence: TGTGCCAGCAGTTACCCCCGAACTGGGCAGGGACCCTACGAGCAGTACTTC. Translating it yields CASSYPRTGQGPYEQYF.

Regarding this clonotype: A junction boundary mismatches the germline segment, possibly from a read error. The chain is built from TRBV29-1 and TRBJ2-4, with a tentative D call TRBD2 (5 bases). The germline gives CDR1 SQVTM, CDR2 ANQGSEA. The CDR3 is 15 amino acids. Written as DNA, the CDR3 is TGCAGCATTGAGGCCCTGACGGGATCGGGAAACATTCAGTACTTC. Amino acid sequence: CSIEALTGSGNIQYF.

A few counts support this clonotype. The chain joins TRBV12-2 to TRBJ2-1; TRBD2 reflects the table's D call only, with no check against the DNA. TRBV12-2 is designated a pseudogene. This CDR3 has 20 residues. CDR3 sequence: CASRLEPGGLAGVFCNEQFF. The CDR3 nucleotides read TGTGCAAGTCGCTTAGAACCCGGAGGACTAGCGGGAGTATTTTGCAATGAGCAGTTCTTC.

This clonotype was counted ten times or more. The chain links TRBV7-8 to TRBJ2-1, with 12 bases fitting TRBD2. CDR1 and CDR2 (germline): SGHVS, FQNEAQ. The junction had 10 bases not matched to a gene; V was cut back by 5 bases and J by 8 bases. The CDR3 is 16 amino acids. Here the CDR3 DNA reads TGTGCCAGCAGCACCCGGACTAGCGGGGCTTTCGATGAGCAGTTCTTC. Its protein product is CASSTRTSGAFDEQFF.

The chain couples TRBV28 to TRBJ1-1; D is uncertain. Germline-derived CDR1 and CDR2 are MDHEN and SYDVKM. This CDR3 is 13 amino acids long. V lost 7 bases and J 1 base, leaving 10 bases between the germline ends. The CDR3 nucleotides read TGTGCCAGCATACAACAAGCGAACACTGAAGCTTTCTTT. Protein sequence: CASIQQANTEAFF. Filled out from reference TRBV28 and TRBJ1-1, the complete variable domain reads DVKVTQSSRYLVKRTGEKVFLECVQDMDHENMFWYRQDPGLGLRLIYFSYDVKMKEKGDIPEGYSVSREKKERFSLILESASTNQTSMYLCASIQQANTEAFFGQGTRLTVV.

This sequence joins TRBV28 and TRBJ2-4; D is ambiguous. Germline loops: CDR1 MDHEN, CDR2 SYDVKM. There are 14 residues in the CDR3. V lost 5 bases to trimming and J lost 5 bases, with 13 bases between them. CDR3: CASSPHGKENIQYF. Here the CDR3 DNA reads TGTGCCAGCAGTCCCCATGGGAAGGAAAACATTCAGTACTTC.

This clonotype was observed a handful of times. This CDR3 reads CASSPTGGNIQYF. The DNA for the CDR3 is TGTGCCAGCAGTCCTACAGGGGGAAACATTCAGTACTTC. The chain employs TRBV6-2 or TRBV6-3 and TRBJ2-4, with 8 bases lining up with TRBD1. Germline CDR1 reads MNHEY; CDR2 reads SVGEGT. With V trimmed by 5 bases and J by 6 bases, 3 bases remained unmatched. The CDR3 contains 13 residues.

V usage is TRBV12-3 or TRBV12-4 and J usage is TRBJ2-2; 8 bases line up with TRBD1. This CDR3 has 13 amino acids. Trimming cost V 6 bases and J 7 bases; bases outside gene matches: 4. This CDR3 reads CASRSTGVGELFF. CDR3 nucleotide sequence: TGTGCCAGCAGATCGACAGGGGTCGGGGAGCTGTTTTTT.

This clonotype was detected only a few times. The rearrangement uses TRBV10-1 and TRBJ1-5; D remains ambiguous. V was clipped by 2 bases and J by 7 bases, with 9 bases between them. The germline V gene encodes CDR1 WNHNN and CDR2 SYGVQD (reference sequence). This CDR3 is built from 13 residues. The CDR3 here is CASSEVVGQPQHF. The DNA for the CDR3 is TGCGCCAGCAGTGAGGTTGTGGGGCAGCCCCAGCATTTT.

This clonotype was found many times. Relative to the germline gene, one junction end is altered; a read error may explain this. The V call is TRBV4-1, the J call TRBJ2-3; 8 bases are shared with TRBD2. Germline V gene data show CDR1 as MGHRA and CDR2 as YSYEKL. This CDR3 contains 15 residues. The CDR3 nucleotides are TGCGCCAGCAACCAAGCGGGAGTGGCGGCAGATACGCAGTATTTT. Its protein is CASNQAGVAADTQYF.

V usage is TRBV10-1 and J usage is TRBJ2-1; 9 nucleotides agree with TRBD2. The CDR3 runs to 15 residues. Germline CDR1 and CDR2: WNHNN and SYGVQD (reference sequence). The V and J ends lost 2 bases and 5 bases, in that order; junction bases with no gene match: 4. CDR3 sequence reads: CASSEAGGPHNEQFF. The CDR3 DNA reads TGCGCCAGCAGTGAGGCGGGAGGGCCCCACAATGAGCAGTTCTTC.

This clonotype has a handful of counts. The V gene is TRBV28, the J gene TRBJ2-3; a weak D match, TRBD1 (6 bases). In germline, CDR1 is MDHEN, CDR2 SYDVKM. The length of the CDR3 is 16 residues. V lost 5 bases to trimming and J lost 2 bases, with 17 bases between them. The CDR3 here is CASSTYGGGPTDTQYF. Here the CDR3 DNA reads TGTGCCAGCAGTACCTATGGGGGCGGCCCCACAGATACGCAGTATTTT.